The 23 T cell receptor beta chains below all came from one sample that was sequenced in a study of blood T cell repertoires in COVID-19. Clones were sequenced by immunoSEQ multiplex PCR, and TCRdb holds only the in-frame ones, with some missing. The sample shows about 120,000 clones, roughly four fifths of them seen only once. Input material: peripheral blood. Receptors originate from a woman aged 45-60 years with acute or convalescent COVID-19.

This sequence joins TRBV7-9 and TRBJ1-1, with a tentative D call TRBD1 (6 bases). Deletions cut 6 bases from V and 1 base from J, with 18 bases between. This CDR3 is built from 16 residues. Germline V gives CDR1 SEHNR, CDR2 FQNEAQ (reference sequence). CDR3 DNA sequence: TGTGCCAGCAGGGATCAGGGCATGGGGGCGAACACTGAAGCTTTCTTT. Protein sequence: CASRDQGMGANTEAFF.

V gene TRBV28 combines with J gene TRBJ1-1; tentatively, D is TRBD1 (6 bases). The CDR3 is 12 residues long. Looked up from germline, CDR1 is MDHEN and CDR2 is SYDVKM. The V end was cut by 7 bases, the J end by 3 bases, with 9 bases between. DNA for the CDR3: TGTGCCAGCACACAGGGTTACACTGAAGCTTTCTTT. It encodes CASTQGYTEAFF.

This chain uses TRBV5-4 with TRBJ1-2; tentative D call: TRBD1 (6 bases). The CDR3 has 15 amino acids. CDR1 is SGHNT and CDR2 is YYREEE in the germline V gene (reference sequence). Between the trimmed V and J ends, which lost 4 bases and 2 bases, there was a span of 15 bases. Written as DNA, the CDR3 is TGTGCCAGCAGCCCCCGGTGGGACACGAACTATGGCTACACCTTC. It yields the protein CASSPRWDTNYGYTF.

In DNA, the CDR3 is TGTGCCAGCAGCCAAGAGGGCCGCTTGGGCACTGAAGCTTTCTTT. It encodes CASSQEGRLGTEAFF. The V and J genes are TRBV3-1 (or the pseudogene TRBV3-2) and TRBJ1-1, with D uncertain. The CDR3 totals 15 residues. CDR1 is LGHDT, CDR2 YNNKEL, per germline (reference sequence). The V end was cut by 0 bases, the J end by 4 bases, with 12 bases between.

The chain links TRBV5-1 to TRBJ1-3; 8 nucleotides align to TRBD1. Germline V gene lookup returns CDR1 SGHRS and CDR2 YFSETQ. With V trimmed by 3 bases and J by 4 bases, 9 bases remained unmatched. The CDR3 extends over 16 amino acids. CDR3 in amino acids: CASSSNGQGAGNTIYF. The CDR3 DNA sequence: TGCGCCAGCAGCTCAAACGGACAGGGAGCCGGAAACACCATATATTTT.

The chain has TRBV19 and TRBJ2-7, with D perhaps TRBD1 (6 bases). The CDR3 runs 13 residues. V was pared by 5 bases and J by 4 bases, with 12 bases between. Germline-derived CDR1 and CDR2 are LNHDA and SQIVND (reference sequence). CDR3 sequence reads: CASSLLQGYEQYF. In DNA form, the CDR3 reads TGTGCCAGTAGTCTATTGCAGGGGTACGAGCAGTACTTC.

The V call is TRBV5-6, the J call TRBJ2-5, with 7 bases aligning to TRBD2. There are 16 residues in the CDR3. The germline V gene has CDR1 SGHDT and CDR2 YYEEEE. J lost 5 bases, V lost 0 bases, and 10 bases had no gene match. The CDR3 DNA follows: TGTGCCAGCAGCTTGGATTTTGGACTAGTCATTGAGACCCAGTACTTC. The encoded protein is CASSLDFGLVIETQYF.

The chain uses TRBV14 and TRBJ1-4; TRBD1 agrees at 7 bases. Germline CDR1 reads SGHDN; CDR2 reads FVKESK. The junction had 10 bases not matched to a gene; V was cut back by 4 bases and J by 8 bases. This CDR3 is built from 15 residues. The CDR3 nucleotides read TGTGCCAGCAGCCCCACACTCACAGGGGTCGAAAAACTGTTTTTT. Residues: CASSPTLTGVEKLFF.

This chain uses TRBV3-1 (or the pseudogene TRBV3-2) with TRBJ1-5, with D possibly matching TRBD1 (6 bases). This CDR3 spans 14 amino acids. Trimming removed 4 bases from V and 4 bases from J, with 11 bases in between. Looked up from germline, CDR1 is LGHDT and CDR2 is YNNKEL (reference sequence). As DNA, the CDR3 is TGTGCCAGCAGCCCCCAGGGGTTTAATCAGCCCCAGCATTTT. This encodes CASSPQGFNQPQHF.

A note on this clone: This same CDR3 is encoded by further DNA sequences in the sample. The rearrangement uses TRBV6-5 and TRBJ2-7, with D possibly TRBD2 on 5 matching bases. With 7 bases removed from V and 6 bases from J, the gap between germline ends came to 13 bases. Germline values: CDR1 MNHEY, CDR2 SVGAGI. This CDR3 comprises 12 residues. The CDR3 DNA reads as TGTGCCAGCAAGCGGTCTGGTGGCGAGCAGTACTTC. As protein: CASKRSGGEQYF.

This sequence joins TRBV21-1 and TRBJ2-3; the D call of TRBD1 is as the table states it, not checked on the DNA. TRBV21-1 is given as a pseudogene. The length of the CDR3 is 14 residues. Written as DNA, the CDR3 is TGTGCCAGCAGCAAAGGGGGGCTAATAGATACGCAGTATTTT. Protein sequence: CASSKGGLIDTQYF.

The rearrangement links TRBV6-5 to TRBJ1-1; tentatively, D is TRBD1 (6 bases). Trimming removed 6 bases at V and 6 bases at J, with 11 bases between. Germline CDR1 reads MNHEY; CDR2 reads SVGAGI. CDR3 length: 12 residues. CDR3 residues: CASSLQGSEAFF. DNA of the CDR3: TGTGCCAGCAGCCTCCAGGGGTCTGAAGCTTTCTTT.

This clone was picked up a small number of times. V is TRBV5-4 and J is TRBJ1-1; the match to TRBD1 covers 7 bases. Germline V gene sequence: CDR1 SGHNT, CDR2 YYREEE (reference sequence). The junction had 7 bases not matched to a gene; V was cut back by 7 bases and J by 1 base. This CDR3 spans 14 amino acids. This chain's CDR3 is CASALGQANTEAFF. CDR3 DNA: TGTGCCAGCGCATTAGGACAGGCGAACACTGAAGCTTTCTTT. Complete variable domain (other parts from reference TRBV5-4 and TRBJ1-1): ETGVTQSPTHLIKTRGQQVTLRCSSQSGHNTVSWYQQALGQGPQFIFQYYREEENGRGNFPPRFSGLQFPNYSSELNVNALELDDSALYLCASALGQANTEAFFGQGTRLTVV.

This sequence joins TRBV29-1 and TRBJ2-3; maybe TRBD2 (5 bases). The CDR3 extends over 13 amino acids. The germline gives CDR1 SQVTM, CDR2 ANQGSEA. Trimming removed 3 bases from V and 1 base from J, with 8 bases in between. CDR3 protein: CSVDVSGTDTQYF. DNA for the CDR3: TGCAGCGTTGACGTTAGCGGCACAGATACGCAGTATTTT.

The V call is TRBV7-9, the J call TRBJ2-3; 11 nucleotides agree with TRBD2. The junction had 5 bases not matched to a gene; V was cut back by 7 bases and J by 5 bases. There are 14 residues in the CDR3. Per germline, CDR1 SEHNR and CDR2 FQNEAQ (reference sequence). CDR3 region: CASKKLAGVDTQYF. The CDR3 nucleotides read TGTGCCAGCAAGAAACTAGCGGGGGTAGATACGCAGTATTTT.

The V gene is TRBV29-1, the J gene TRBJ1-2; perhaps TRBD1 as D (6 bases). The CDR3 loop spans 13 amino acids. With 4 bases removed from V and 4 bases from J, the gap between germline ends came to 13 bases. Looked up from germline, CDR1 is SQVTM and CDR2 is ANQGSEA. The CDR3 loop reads CSVGAQGGYGYTF. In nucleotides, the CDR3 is TGCAGCGTTGGGGCACAGGGTGGCTATGGCTACACCTTC.

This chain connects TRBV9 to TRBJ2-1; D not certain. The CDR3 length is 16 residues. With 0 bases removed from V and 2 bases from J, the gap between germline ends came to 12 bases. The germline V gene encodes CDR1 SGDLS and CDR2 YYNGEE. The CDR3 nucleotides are TGTGCCAGCAGCGTAGCTCCCCCTCTAGCCTACAATGAGCAGTTCTTC. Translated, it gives CASSVAPPLAYNEQFF.

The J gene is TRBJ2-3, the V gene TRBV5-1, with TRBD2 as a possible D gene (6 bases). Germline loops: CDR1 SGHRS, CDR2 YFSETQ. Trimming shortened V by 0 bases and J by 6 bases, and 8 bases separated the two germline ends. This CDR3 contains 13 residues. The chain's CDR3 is CASSLGAGDTQYF. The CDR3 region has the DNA TGCGCCAGCAGCTTGGGGGCGGGGGATACGCAGTATTTT.

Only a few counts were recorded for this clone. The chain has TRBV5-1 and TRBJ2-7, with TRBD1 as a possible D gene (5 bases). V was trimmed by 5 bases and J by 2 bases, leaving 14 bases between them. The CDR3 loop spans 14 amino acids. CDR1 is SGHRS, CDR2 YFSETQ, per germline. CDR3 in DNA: TGCGCCAGCAGTTCCGACAGCTTCCCCTACGAGCAGTACTTC. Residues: CASSSDSFPYEQYF.

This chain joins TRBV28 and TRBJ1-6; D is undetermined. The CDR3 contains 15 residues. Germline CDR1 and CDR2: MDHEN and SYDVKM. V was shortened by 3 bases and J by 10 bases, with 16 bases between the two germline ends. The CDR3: CASSFPDHVQSPLHF. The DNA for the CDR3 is TGTGCCAGCAGTTTCCCCGATCACGTTCAGTCACCCCTCCACTTT. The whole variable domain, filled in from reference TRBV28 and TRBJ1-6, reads DVKVTQSSRYLVKRTGEKVFLECVQDMDHENMFWYRQDPGLGLRLIYFSYDVKMKEKGDIPEGYSVSREKKERFSLILESASTNQTSMYLCASSFPDHVQSPLHFGNGTRLTVT.

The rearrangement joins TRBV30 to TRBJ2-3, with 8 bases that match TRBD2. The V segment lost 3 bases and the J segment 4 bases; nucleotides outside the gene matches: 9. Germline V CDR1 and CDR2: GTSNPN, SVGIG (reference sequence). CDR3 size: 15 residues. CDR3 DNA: TGTGCCTGGAGCAAAGGGACTAGTCATCCAGATACGCAGTATTTT. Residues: CAWSKGTSHPDTQYF.

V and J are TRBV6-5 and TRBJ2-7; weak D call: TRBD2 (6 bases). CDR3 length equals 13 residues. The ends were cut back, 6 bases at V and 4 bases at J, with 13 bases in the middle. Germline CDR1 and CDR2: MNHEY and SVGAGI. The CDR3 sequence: CASRWTNGYEQYF. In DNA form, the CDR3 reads TGTGCCAGCAGATGGACTAACGGTTACGAGCAGTACTTC.

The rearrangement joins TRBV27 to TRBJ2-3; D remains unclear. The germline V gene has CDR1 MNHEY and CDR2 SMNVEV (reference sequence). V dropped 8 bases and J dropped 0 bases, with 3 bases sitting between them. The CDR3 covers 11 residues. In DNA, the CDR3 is TGTGCCAGCCAAAGCACAGATACGCAGTATTTT. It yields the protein CASQSTDTQYF.